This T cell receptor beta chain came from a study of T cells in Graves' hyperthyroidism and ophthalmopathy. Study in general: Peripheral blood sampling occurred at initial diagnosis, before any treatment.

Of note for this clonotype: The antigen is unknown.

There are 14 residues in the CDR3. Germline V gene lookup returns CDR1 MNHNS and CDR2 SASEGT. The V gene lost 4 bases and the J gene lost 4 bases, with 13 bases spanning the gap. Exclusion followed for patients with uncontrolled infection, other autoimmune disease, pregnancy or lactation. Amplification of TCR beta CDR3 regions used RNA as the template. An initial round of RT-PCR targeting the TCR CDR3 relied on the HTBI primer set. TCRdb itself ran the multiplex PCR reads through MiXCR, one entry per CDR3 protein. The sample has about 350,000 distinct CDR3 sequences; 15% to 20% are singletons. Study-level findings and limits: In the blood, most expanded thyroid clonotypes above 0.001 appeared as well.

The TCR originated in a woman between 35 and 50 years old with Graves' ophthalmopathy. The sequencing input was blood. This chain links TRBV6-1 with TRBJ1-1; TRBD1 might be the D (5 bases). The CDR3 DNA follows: TGTGCCAGCAGTGTTTCCAGGGTGGGCACTGAAGCTTTCTTT. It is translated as CASSVSRVGTEAFF.